The TCR beta chain under discussion was sequenced for a study of blood T cell repertoires in COVID-19. This CDR3 region has 13 residues. The V and J ends lost 7 bases and 8 bases, in that order; junction bases with no gene match: 5. In germline, CDR1 is ENHRY, CDR2 SYGVKD. Profiling relied on immunoSEQ multiplex PCR, and the TCRdb table lists in-frame clones only, not all of them. The table lists around 250,000 clones, approximately 86% of them singletons, with 6% to 9% in the top ten. The sequencing sample was made of peripheral blood. The sequence was obtained from a woman between 70 and 85 years old with active or convalescent COVID-19. This chain links TRBV10-3 with TRBJ2-1, with 10 positions matching TRBD1. DNA for the CDR3: TGTGCCATCACTCCGACAGGGGGCGATGAGCAGTTCTTC. Translated: CAITPTGGDEQFF.